These 13 T cell receptor beta chains originate from one sample sequenced in a study of cytomegalovirus exposure and HLA in healthy donors (TCRdb year 2017). The library was made by the immunoSEQ multiplex PCR assay. The multiplex PCR relied on a mix of 60 forward primers for TCR Vbeta segments and 13 reverse primers for TCR Jbeta segments. Sourced from immuneACCESS, this table was stored by TCRdb with only in-frame sequences that have V and J called. A share of the clones is absent; for the studies checked, an unresolved V gene accounts for under half, and the remainder has no known explanation. The sample profile shows 130,000 to 150,000 clones; about 73% of them were found once. Over 2.5% of the sample rests with the top ten. The material sequenced was PBMCs. The origin of the receptors is a man aged 40-49 years in good health and CMV-seropositive.

The chain uses TRBV30 and TRBJ1-5, with D perhaps matching TRBD1 (5 bases). The germline V gene encodes CDR1 GTSNPN and CDR2 SVGIG (reference sequence). CDR3 length: 13 amino acids. The germline V and J ends were trimmed by 2 bases and 6 bases, with 11 bases remaining between them. CDR3 nucleotide sequence: TGTGCCTGGAGTCCGCGGGGGGGTCAGCCCCAGCATTTT. This sequence encodes CAWSPRGGQPQHF.

The rearrangement links TRBV19 to TRBJ2-5; the D gene is possibly TRBD2 (5 bases). This CDR3 spans 13 amino acids. Trimming pared 10 bases from V and 2 bases from J, leaving 14 bases between. CDR1 and CDR2 from the germline V gene are LNHDA and SQIVND (reference sequence). The CDR3 region is CATSRGRQETQYF. In DNA form, the CDR3 reads TGTGCCACCTCTCGGGGAAGGCAAGAGACCCAGTACTTC.

The table lists this clone with a few counts. J is TRBJ2-6 and V is TRBV4-1; a weak D match, TRBD2 (5 bases). V was clipped by 0 bases and J by 0 bases, with 6 bases between them. Germline V gene lookup returns CDR1 MGHRA and CDR2 YSYEKL. This CDR3 spans 16 amino acids. This CDR3 reads CASSQDRGSGANVLTF. DNA for the CDR3: TGCGCCAGCAGCCAAGATCGGGGCTCTGGGGCCAACGTCCTGACTTTC.

The chain has TRBV7-2 and TRBJ2-1; a weak D match, TRBD2 (6 bases). Trimming took 6 bases from V and 0 from J, leaving 15 bases between them. Per germline, CDR1 SGHTA and CDR2 FQGNSA. The CDR3 loop spans 16 amino acids. The DNA of the CDR3 is TGTGCCAGCAGGCCCGTAGCGGCGAGCTCCTACAATGAGCAGTTCTTC. Its translation: CASRPVAASSYNEQFF.

The J gene is TRBJ2-1, the V gene TRBV9; TRBD1 might be the D (6 bases). Germline V gene lookup returns CDR1 SGDLS and CDR2 YYNGEE. CDR3 length: 15 residues. The V end lost 2 bases, the J end lost 0 bases, and 9 bases lay between the germline ends. The CDR3 nucleotides are TGTGCCAGCAGCGTCGGACAGAGCTCCTACAATGAGCAGTTCTTC. Protein sequence: CASSVGQSSYNEQFF.

The chain employs TRBV7-9 and TRBJ2-1; TRBD1 is a possible D gene (7 bases). V shed 4 bases and J shed 0 bases, with 16 bases lying between them. CDR3 length: 17 amino acids. CDR1 and CDR2 from the germline V gene are SEHNR and FQNEAQ (reference sequence). CDR3 coding DNA: TGTGCCAGCAGCTCACAGGGGCGGGGTAGCTCCTACAATGAGCAGTTCTTC. Encoded protein: CASSSQGRGSSYNEQFF.

The chain uses TRBV4-1 and TRBJ2-7; 8 bases align to TRBD2. Germline loops: CDR1 MGHRA, CDR2 YSYEKL. Trimming removed 4 bases from V and 6 bases from J; junction bases left unmatched: 11. The CDR3 runs 15 residues. CDR3 nucleotides: TGCGCCAGCAGCCGCGGGATCAACGGGGGGGGCGAGCAGTACTTC. As protein: CASSRGINGGGEQYF.

The chain is built from TRBV5-6 and TRBJ2-5; maybe TRBD2 (7 bases). The CDR3 extends over 14 amino acids. Germline CDR1 SGHDT, CDR2 YYEEEE. The V end lost 1 base, the J end lost 8 bases, and 15 bases lay between the germline ends. The CDR3 loop reads CASSLNGGGETQYF. The CDR3 DNA follows: TGTGCCAGCAGCTTGAATGGAGGGGGGGAAACCCAGTACTTC.

The chain uses TRBV7-2 and TRBJ2-1, with 10 positions matching TRBD2. CDR1 SGHTA and CDR2 FQGNSA come from the germline V gene. V shed 5 bases and J 5 bases; nucleotides not matched to a gene: 6. There are 15 residues in the CDR3. The DNA for the CDR3 is TGTGCCAGCAGCCGTCTAGCGGGAGTAAACAATGAGCAGTTCTTC. Its translation: CASSRLAGVNNEQFF.

The chain uses TRBV6-6 and TRBJ1-1, with TRBD1 as a possible D gene (5 bases). CDR3 length: 12 amino acids. V dropped 5 bases and J dropped 8 bases, with 12 bases sitting between them. Germline assignment: CDR1 MNHNY and CDR2 SVGAGI (reference sequence). DNA of the CDR3: TGTGCCAGCAGTCCTATCCGGACAGAAGCTTTCTTT. It translates to CASSPIRTEAFF.

J is TRBJ1-1 and V is TRBV5-4; 12 positions match TRBD1. This CDR3 contains 15 residues. Germline V lookup: CDR1 SGHNT, CDR2 YYREEE (reference sequence). After removal of 4 bases from V and 5 bases from J, the junction contained 6 bases not matched to a gene. The CDR3 sequence: CASSTGQGARTEAFF. CDR3 DNA: TGTGCCAGCAGCACGGGACAGGGGGCGCGGACTGAAGCTTTCTTT.

This clone was seen only a few times. The V call is TRBV19, the J call TRBJ2-7; D call uncertain. Germline CDR1 and CDR2: LNHDA and SQIVND (reference sequence). This CDR3 has 14 amino acids. Trimming removed 4 bases from V and 3 bases from J, with 13 bases in between. CDR3 nucleotides: TGTGCCAGTAGTAGAGACAACAACGACTACGAGCAGTACTTC. Its protein is CASSRDNNDYEQYF.

This clone was seen just once. The chain couples TRBV5-6 to TRBJ2-7, with 11 bases aligning to TRBD2. Germline V gives CDR1 SGHDT, CDR2 YYEEEE. CDR3 length: 15 residues. J gave up 2 bases and V 2 bases, and 3 bases lay outside the gene matches. As DNA, the CDR3 is TGTGCCAGCAGCTTAGGGACTAGCGGAGCCTACGAGCAGTACTTC. Its protein is CASSLGTSGAYEQYF. The full variable domain, completed using reference TRBV5-6 and TRBJ2-7, is DAGVTQSPTHLIKTRGQQVTLRCSPKSGHDTVSWYQQALGQGPQFIFQYYEEEERQRGNFPDRFSGHQFPNYSSELNVNALLLGDSALYLCASSLGTSGAYEQYFGPGTRLTVT.